The entry that follows covers one TCR beta chain sequence. Original processing notes: From reference gene primer amplification, estimates of nucleated cell counts were derived. Clones were sequenced by immunoSEQ multiplex PCR, and TCRdb holds only the in-frame ones, with some missing. From that table come the V and J calls and clone size; the DNA was used to work out D and trimming. The table records a few hundred thousand clones, around 91% of them present only once. This record belongs to a study of blood T cell repertoires in COVID-19. Background on the study: Acute and convalescent COVID-19 samples came from the United States, Italy and Spain. PBMCs, B-cell-depleted T cells, or T cells were the source of the cDNA or gDNA that made up the material.

There are 16 residues in the CDR3. This receptor was identified in a woman aged 55-70 years with acute or convalescent COVID-19. J is TRBJ1-2 and V is TRBV21-1; the D call in the table, TRBD1, was not verified against the DNA. TRBV21-1 is noted as a pseudogene. The sample was peripheral blood. This CDR3 is CASSKVFGTGVYGYTF. The CDR3 DNA sequence: TGTGCCAGCAGCAAAGTTTTCGGGACAGGGGTCTATGGCTACACCTTC.